The following is a T cell receptor beta chain sequence with its context. This sample stems from a study of OX40 agonist ivuxolimab in advanced cancers. TCRdb's copy holds only in-frame clones and misses some; the assay was immunoSEQ multiplex PCR. The sample has about 19,000 clones; under 85% are singletons. The V end was cut by 0 bases, the J end by 5 bases, with 11 bases between. This CDR3 has 14 amino acids. Germline V CDR1 and CDR2: SGDLS, YYNGEE. The receptor was isolated from an adult with an advanced solid tumor such as melanoma, head and neck, liver or kidney cancer. The chain joins TRBV9 to TRBJ1-1; tentative D call: TRBD1 (5 bases). The input for sequencing was CD4+ or CD8+ T cells sorted from blood, taken in a trial of the OX40 agonist ivuxolimab. CDR3 sequence: CASSVGQGGTEAFF. The CDR3 nucleotides read TGTGCCAGCAGCGTAGGCCAGGGAGGGACTGAAGCTTTCTTT.